These 24 T cell receptor beta chains originate from one sample sequenced in a study of blood T cell repertoires in COVID-19. Assay used: immunoSEQ multiplex PCR; TCRdb lists only in-frame clones, some missing. The table records approximately 250,000 clones, approximately 81% of them present only once. Material for sequencing was peripheral blood. These receptors were obtained from a man aged 35-49 years with acute or convalescent COVID-19.

This chain connects TRBV6-4 to TRBJ2-1, with D possibly TRBD1 on 5 matching bases. Germline V gene data show CDR1 as MRHNA and CDR2 as SNTAGT. The V and J ends lost 2 bases and 4 bases respectively, with 6 bases between them. This CDR3 contains 13 residues. Here the CDR3 DNA reads TGTGCCAGCAGTGACGGACAATACAATGAGCAGTTCTTC. It specifies CASSDGQYNEQFF.

V and J are TRBV7-8 and TRBJ1-2, with a tentative D call TRBD1 (6 bases). Between the trimmed V and J ends, which lost 2 bases and 4 bases, there was a span of 8 bases. CDR1 is SGHVS and CDR2 is FQNEAQ in the germline V gene. This CDR3 contains 13 residues. CDR3 region: CASSLNRVYGYTF. The CDR3 region has the DNA TGTGCCAGCAGCTTAAACAGGGTCTATGGCTACACCTTC.

V gene TRBV7-9 combines with J gene TRBJ1-2; 8 nucleotides agree with TRBD1. Germline values: CDR1 SEHNR, CDR2 FQNEAQ (reference sequence). V lost 5 bases and J lost 3; bases outside the gene matches: 8. The CDR3 contains 15 residues. The CDR3 coding sequence is TGTGCCAGCAGCCCTCGGACAGGGAGGGACTATGGCTACACCTTC. Residues: CASSPRTGRDYGYTF.

This clone was counted once. This chain uses TRBV7-9 with TRBJ1-3; D gene ambiguous. With 1 base removed from V and 3 bases from J, the gap between germline ends came to 13 bases. The germline V gene has CDR1 SEHNR and CDR2 FQNEAQ (reference sequence). The CDR3 has 16 amino acids. The CDR3 is CASSLDQRNYGNTIYF. The CDR3 coding sequence is TGTGCCAGCAGCTTAGACCAGAGAAACTATGGAAACACCATATATTTT.

The rearrangement joins TRBV6-4 to TRBJ1-2, with 7 bases fitting TRBD1. The J segment lost 5 bases and the V segment lost 8 bases, leaving 11 bases of the junction unmatched. In germline, CDR1 is MRHNA, CDR2 SNTAGT. The CDR3 extends over 14 amino acids. The CDR3 here is CASSSDHRGYGYTF. Here the CDR3 DNA reads TGTGCCAGCTCCTCGGACCACAGGGGATATGGCTACACCTTC.

The CDR3 DNA sequence: TGCAGTGCTAGTTCAATCGGGGGAGACGCTTTCTTT. It translates to CSASSIGGDAFF. The chain employs TRBV20-1 and TRBJ1-1; a weak D match, TRBD1 (5 bases). CDR1 and CDR2 (germline): DFQATT, SNEGSKA (reference sequence). This CDR3 contains 12 residues. With 3 bases removed from V and 11 bases from J, the gap between germline ends came to 16 bases.

The chain links TRBV5-1 to TRBJ2-7; the match to TRBD1 covers 9 bases. The CDR3 totals 14 residues. CDR1 and CDR2 from the germline V gene are SGHRS and YFSETQ. V lost 1 base to trimming and J lost 3 bases; unmatched junction nucleotides: 2. The CDR3 DNA sequence: TGCGCCAGCAGCTTGTCGGGACAGGGCTACGAGCAGTACTTC. Translated, it gives CASSLSGQGYEQYF.

V is TRBV7-2 and J is TRBJ2-5, with a possible D match to TRBD2 (5 bases). V dropped 4 bases and J dropped 2 bases, with 17 bases sitting between them. Looked up from germline, CDR1 is SGHTA and CDR2 is FQGNSA. CDR3 length equals 16 residues. The CDR3 is CASSSTRLAGQETQYF. Written as DNA, the CDR3 is TGTGCCAGCAGCTCTACCCGCCTTGCGGGTCAAGAGACCCAGTACTTC.

This sequence joins TRBV30 and TRBJ1-2, with 7 bases lining up with TRBD1. Per the germline V gene, CDR1 is GTSNPN and CDR2 is SVGIG (reference sequence). V lost 2 bases, J lost 4 bases, and 7 bases stayed unmatched. CDR3 length: 14 residues. The CDR3 reads CAWSKERDSYGYTF. Written as DNA, the CDR3 is TGTGCCTGGAGTAAAGAACGGGACAGCTATGGCTACACCTTC.

The genes are TRBV18 and TRBJ1-6, with a possible D match to TRBD1 (5 bases). Trimming removed 2 bases at V and 5 bases at J, with 13 bases between. CDR3 length equals 16 residues. Germline CDR1 reads KGHSH; CDR2 reads LQKENI. CDR3 in DNA: TGTGCCAGCTCACCATTGGCAGGGAGGGATAATTCACCCCTCCACTTT. It codes for CASSPLAGRDNSPLHF.

V and J are TRBV7-2 and TRBJ2-3; 9 bases map to TRBD2. Unmatched junction bases numbered 3, after V lost 1 base and J lost 1 base. Per the germline V gene, CDR1 is SGHTA and CDR2 is FQGNSA. The CDR3 is made up of 16 amino acids. DNA for the CDR3: TGTGCCAGCAGCTTAGTCCCTAGCGGGGGCACAGATACGCAGTATTTT. Encoded protein: CASSLVPSGGTDTQYF.

This rearrangement joins TRBV5-4 to TRBJ2-7; TRBD2 might be the D (5 bases). The CDR3 contains 12 residues. CDR1 is SGHNT and CDR2 is YYREEE in the germline V gene (reference sequence). V lost 5 bases and J 1 base, leaving 7 bases between the germline ends. CDR3 in DNA: TGTGCCAGCAGTCGCGGGTCCTACGAGCAGTACTTC. Protein product: CASSRGSYEQYF. Drawing the rest from reference TRBV5-4 and TRBJ2-7, the complete variable domain is ETGVTQSPTHLIKTRGQQVTLRCSSQSGHNTVSWYQQALGQGPQFIFQYYREEENGRGNFPPRFSGLQFPNYSSELNVNALELDDSALYLCASSRGSYEQYFGPGTRLTVT.

CDR3 sequence: CSALRTDTQYF. The CDR3 nucleotides read TGCAGTGCCCTGCGGACAGATACGCAGTATTTT. This chain joins TRBV20-1 and TRBJ2-3, with no clear D. V was trimmed by 6 bases and J by 3 bases, leaving 7 bases between them. The CDR3 has 11 residues. Germline-derived CDR1 and CDR2 are DFQATT and SNEGSKA (reference sequence).

The rearrangement links TRBV6-6 to TRBJ2-3; 13 bases are a match to TRBD2. Trimming removed 5 bases from V and 2 bases from J; junction bases left unmatched: 7. This CDR3 has 17 amino acids. CDR1 MNHNY and CDR2 SVGAGI come from the germline V gene (reference sequence). The CDR3 reads CASSPGTSGDYTDTQYF. The CDR3 DNA reads TGTGCCAGCAGTCCTGGGACTAGCGGGGACTACACAGATACGCAGTATTTT.

This chain joins TRBV28 and TRBJ2-6; the D is unclear. Germline CDR1 and CDR2: MDHEN and SYDVKM. The CDR3 covers 17 residues. The V end was cut by 1 base, the J end by 0 bases, with 10 bases between. The chain's CDR3 is CASSLFPSSSGANVLTF. CDR3 bases: TGTGCCAGCAGTTTATTCCCGTCTAGCTCTGGGGCCAACGTCCTGACTTTC.

This clone was seen more than once but under ten times. V usage is TRBV13 and J usage is TRBJ2-7; 9 bases fit TRBD2. The junction had 12 bases not matched to a gene; V was cut back by 5 bases and J by 1 base. Germline lookup yields CDR1 PRHDT and CDR2 FYEKMQ (reference sequence). The CDR3 consists of 17 residues. CDR3 sequence: CASSATAGLALSYEQYF. For the CDR3, the DNA is TGTGCCAGCAGCGCCACGGCGGGACTAGCCCTGTCCTACGAGCAGTACTTC. Drawing the rest from reference TRBV13 and TRBJ2-7, the complete variable domain is AAGVIQSPRHLIKEKRETATLKCYPIPRHDTVYWYQQGPGQDPQFLISFYEKMQSDKGSIPDRFSAQQFSDYHSELNMSSLELGDSALYFCASSATAGLALSYEQYFGPGTRLTVT.

J is TRBJ2-2 and V is TRBV18, with TRBD1 matching 8 bases. Trimming took 4 bases from V and 6 from J; bases not matched to a gene: 13. CDR1 and CDR2 from the germline V gene are KGHSH and LQKENI. The CDR3 contains 17 residues. CDR3: CASSRFAGGLEAGELFF. CDR3 in DNA: TGTGCCAGCTCACGTTTCGCAGGGGGCTTGGAGGCCGGGGAGCTGTTTTTT.

The chain links TRBV10-3 to TRBJ2-7; maybe TRBD1 (5 bases). The germline V gene has CDR1 ENHRY and CDR2 SYGVKD. This CDR3 region has 15 residues. V dropped 2 bases and J dropped 6 bases, with 17 bases sitting between them. The CDR3 DNA reads as TGTGCCATCAGTGAGGATAGGGGTGCCGGCTCCGAGCAGTACTTC. Protein sequence: CAISEDRGAGSEQYF.

V and J are TRBV12-3 or TRBV12-4 and TRBJ1-1, with a possible D match to TRBD1 (6 bases). Trimming shortened V by 6 bases and J by 8 bases, and 13 bases separated the two germline ends. This CDR3 comprises 12 residues. CDR3 sequence (DNA): TGTGCCAGCAGCCTCAAGGGGGGGGAAGCTTTCTTT. Protein: CASSLKGGEAFF.

The chain couples TRBV20-1 to TRBJ1-3; TRBD1 agrees at 7 bases. The CDR3 covers 13 residues. V dropped 3 bases and J dropped 8; count of bases not matched to a gene: 7. The germline V gene encodes CDR1 DFQATT and CDR2 SNEGSKA (reference sequence). CDR3 coding DNA: TGCAGTGCTAGTCGGGACAGTCGAGACACCATATATTTT. Its protein product is CSASRDSRDTIYF.

CDR3 DNA: TGTGCCACCAGCAGAGAGCGGTTATTTACTGAAGCTTTCTTT. As protein: CATSRERLFTEAFF. The rearrangement joins TRBV15 to TRBJ1-1, with D unresolved. The CDR3 loop spans 14 amino acids. Deletions cut 0 bases from V and 5 bases from J, with 10 bases between. CDR1 LNHNV and CDR2 YYDKDF come from the germline V gene (reference sequence).

The rearrangement uses TRBV6-1 and TRBJ2-7; TRBD2 might be the D (5 bases). The length of the CDR3 is 17 residues. The V and J ends lost 0 bases and 5 bases respectively, with 20 bases between them. Germline values: CDR1 MNHNS, CDR2 SASEGT. CDR3 coding DNA: TGTGCCAGCAGTGAAGCGCTTCGTCTGGTCGGGATCGACGAGCAGTACTTC. This encodes CASSEALRLVGIDEQYF.

The chain links TRBV11-2 to TRBJ2-3; unclear D gene. In germline, CDR1 is SGHAT, CDR2 FQNNGV. CDR3 length: 15 amino acids. Trimming shortened V by 0 bases and J by 2 bases, and 9 bases separated the two germline ends. For the CDR3, the DNA is TGTGCCAGCAGCTTAGAAGGAGCTCACACAGATACGCAGTATTTT. It translates to CASSLEGAHTDTQYF.

This clone came up once. V is TRBV30 and J is TRBJ1-2; D gene unclear. The ends were cut back, 4 bases at V and 4 bases at J, with 13 bases in the middle. Germline CDR1 GTSNPN, CDR2 SVGIG (reference sequence). This CDR3 is 13 amino acids long. The CDR3, as DNA: TGTGCCTGGATCTCCCTCAGAGGCTATGGCTACACCTTC. Encoded protein: CAWISLRGYGYTF.